This TCR beta chain originates from a study of CD8+ T cells in alopecia areata. cDNA prepared by RNA extraction and subsequent reverse transcription served as the template for sequencing. Assay: immunoSEQ multiplex PCR; the TCRdb copy retains only in-frame clones and omits some. The table has under 150,000 clones, less than 75% seen once. The CDR3 is 18 amino acids. The V gene's germline CDR1 is SQVTM and CDR2 ANQGSEA. V was cut by 1 base and J by 6 bases, with 25 bases left in between. The sample comprised CD8+ T cells sorted from blood. The clonotype was recovered from a human donor in good health. The chain couples TRBV29-1 to TRBJ2-1; tentatively, D is TRBD2 (6 bases). CDR3 DNA: TGCAGCGTTGAAGCCTCCTCTAGCGACGTAAATCCGGTCAATGAGCAGTTCTTC. Its translation is CSVEASSSDVNPVNEQFF.